These T cell receptor beta chains were read from a single sample in a study of T cell repertoires in cytomegalovirus infection. TCRdb itself ran the reads through MiXCR, one entry per CDR3 protein. Altogether approximately 310,000 distinct CDR3 sequences are present, 20% to 25% being singletons, with the ten largest covering less than 15%. Antigens for these TCRs are unknown. The input for sequencing was cultured PBMCs, taken from culture after CMV antigen stimulation. The receptors come from a human donor in good health (CMV status not recorded). Some clones in this sample may be carry-over from other donors' samples. Each CDR3 is given without its conserved first and last residue. Each record gives: CDR3 protein, clone size, V gene, J gene. Some rows have no size entry. The others give once, few or many, or a class for an expanded clone.

CDR3: ASSLVARQETQY; size: .; V: TRBV11-2; J: TRBJ2-5
CDR3: ASSPPGQEF; size: few; V: TRBV6-2/TRBV6-3; J: TRBJ2-5
CDR3: AISESDRATEQY; size: .; V: TRBV10-3; J: TRBJ2-7
CDR3: ASSWDATNEKLF; size: .; V: TRBV28; J: TRBJ1-4
CDR3: ASNDPYQETQY; size: .; V: TRBV6-2/TRBV6-3; J: TRBJ2-5
CDR3: SVEDQGAGGYSYEQY; size: .; V: TRBV29-1; J: TRBJ2-7
CDR3: ATSASTSGSRHEQF; size: .; V: TRBV15; J: TRBJ2-1
CDR3: ASSRGTSADYEQY; size: few; V: TRBV6-1; J: TRBJ2-7
CDR3: SARVAGGREQY; size: .; V: TRBV20-1; J: TRBJ2-7
CDR3: ASSQDLLNRFSYNEQF; size: many; V: TRBV4-1; J: TRBJ2-1
CDR3: ASSHGTIEEQF; size: many; V: TRBV4-3; J: TRBJ2-1
CDR3: ASSVATGSNYGYT; size: few; V: TRBV7-2; J: TRBJ1-2
CDR3: ASSFNGRGRRNEKLF; size: many; V: TRBV28; J: TRBJ1-4
CDR3: ASRADGGVDEQF; size: .; V: TRBV5-1; J: TRBJ2-1